A single sample gave rise to the 15 T cell receptor beta chains below, sequenced in a study of T cells after yellow fever vaccination. One entry per CDR3 protein, called by TCRdb with MiXCR from the 5' RACE reads. Among approximately 550,000 distinct CDR3 sequences, under 25% were seen once, and the ten largest hold roughly 13%. The sequenced sample was PBMCs, obtained 15 days after the yellow fever booster vaccination. These receptors all stem from a man in his thirties or forties who received the YFV17D yellow fever vaccine.

This clonotype has a handful of counts. The V gene is TRBV28, the J gene TRBJ2-5; 14 positions match TRBD2. CDR3 length: 17 residues. V lost 1 base, J lost 4 bases, and 5 bases stayed unmatched. Germline assignment: CDR1 MDHEN and CDR2 SYDVKM. CDR3 protein: CASSLSGGLAGGETQYF. The CDR3 bases are TGTGCCAGCAGTTTATCGGGCGGACTAGCGGGAGGAGAGACCCAGTACTTC.

In this sample, this clonotype turned up a few times. V gene TRBV7-2 combines with J gene TRBJ2-5; TRBD2 matches at 9 bases. This CDR3 has 15 residues. Germline assignment: CDR1 SGHTA and CDR2 FQGNSA. Trimming removed 5 bases from V and 3 bases from J; junction bases left unmatched: 7. This CDR3 is CASSPGGLAKETQYF. The CDR3 nucleotides are TGTGCCAGCAGCCCAGGAGGACTAGCGAAAGAGACCCAGTACTTC.

The V call is TRBV28, the J call TRBJ2-1; TRBD1 is a possible D gene (6 bases). The CDR3 runs to 13 residues. Per the germline V gene, CDR1 is MDHEN and CDR2 is SYDVKM. Between the trimmed V and J ends, which lost 11 bases and 4 bases, there was a span of 15 bases. The CDR3 nucleotides are TGTGCCGCTGAGGGGGTCAGATACAATGAGCAGTTCTTC. Its translation is CAAEGVRYNEQFF. The entire variable domain, with the rest obtained from reference TRBV28 and TRBJ2-1, is as follows: DVKVTQSSRYLVKRTGEKVFLECVQDMDHENMFWYRQDPGLGLRLIYFSYDVKMKEKGDIPEGYSVSREKKERFSLILESASTNQTSMYLCAAEGVRYNEQFFGPGTRLTVL.

On this clonotype itself: One end of the junction varies from germline; a read error may be responsible. This sequence joins TRBV5-1 and TRBJ1-2; TRBD1 matches at 10 bases. The CDR3 is 13 residues long. Germline V CDR1 and CDR2: SGHRS, YFSETQ. The CDR3: CASSVTGGYGYIF. The CDR3 DNA reads as TGCGCCAGCAGCGTGACAGGGGGCTATGGCTACATCTTC.

This clonotype was seen a handful of times. CDR3 in amino acids: CASSYAEGVGYEQFF. The CDR3 DNA is TGTGCCAGCAGTTACGCGGAAGGGGTGGGTTATGAGCAGTTCTTC. The rearrangement uses TRBV6-5 and TRBJ2-1, with D possibly matching TRBD1 (5 bases). The V end lost 2 bases, the J end lost 8 bases, and 16 bases lay between the germline ends. Germline CDR1 is MNHEY and CDR2 is SVGAGI. CDR3 length: 15 amino acids.

V gene TRBV7-2 combines with J gene TRBJ2-2, with TRBD1 matching over 8 bases. The CDR3 is 16 amino acids. Germline CDR1 is SGHTA and CDR2 is FQGNSA. V lost 5 bases and J lost 3; bases outside the gene matches: 8. CDR3 bases: TGTGCCAGCAGCGGGCGACAGGGGTATTACACCGGGGAGCTGTTTTTT. This encodes CASSGRQGYYTGELFF. Together with reference TRBV7-2 and TRBJ2-2, the CDR3 gives the full variable domain: GAGVSQSPSNKVTEKGKDVELRCDPISGHTALYWYRQSLGQGLEFLIYFQGNSAPDKSGLPSDRFSAERTGGSVSTLTIQRTQQEDSAVYLCASSGRQGYYTGELFFGEGSRLTVL.

This clonotype has a handful of counts. The rearrangement uses TRBV9 and TRBJ2-5, with 11 bases lining up with TRBD2. Germline CDR1 and CDR2: SGDLS and YYNGEE. V was pared by 0 bases and J by 2 bases, with 12 bases of the junction left unmatched. This CDR3 is built from 19 residues. The CDR3 loop is CASSVGSSGRVSRQETQYF. The CDR3 nucleotides read TGTGCCAGCAGCGTAGGGAGTAGCGGGAGGGTCTCAAGGCAAGAGACCCAGTACTTC.

CDR3 nucleotides: TGCAGTGCTAAGGACCTCAGGGGGCTGAACACTGAAGCTTTCTTT. Amino acid sequence: CSAKDLRGLNTEAFF. The rearrangement links TRBV20-1 to TRBJ1-1; 8 nucleotides line up with TRBD1. Germline V CDR1 and CDR2: DFQATT, SNEGSKA (reference sequence). The CDR3 is 15 amino acids. With V trimmed by 4 bases and J by 0 bases, 7 bases remained unmatched.

This chain links TRBV20-1 with TRBJ2-3; TRBD2 aligns across 10 bases. This CDR3 contains 13 residues. Germline V gene sequence: CDR1 DFQATT, CDR2 SNEGSKA (reference sequence). J was trimmed by 2 bases and V by 8 bases; bases with no gene match: 4. The CDR3 bases are TGCAGTACAACTAGCGGGAACACAGATACGCAGTATTTT. This codes for CSTTSGNTDTQYF.

The chain combines TRBV6-5 with TRBJ2-1; the match to TRBD1 covers 8 bases. There are 16 residues in the CDR3. The V segment lost 0 bases and the J segment 6 bases; nucleotides outside the gene matches: 7. Germline values: CDR1 MNHEY, CDR2 SVGAGI. In DNA, the CDR3 is TGTGCCAGCAGTTACTCCGGAGCAGGGGGCTTCAATGAGCAGTTCTTC. Amino acid sequence: CASSYSGAGGFNEQFF.

The J gene is TRBJ2-2, the V gene TRBV7-2; 7 positions match TRBD1. The CDR3 runs 15 residues. V lost 2 bases to trimming and J lost 5 bases; unmatched junction nucleotides: 5. Germline V gives CDR1 SGHTA, CDR2 FQGNSA. In DNA form, the CDR3 reads TGTGCCAGCAGCTTAAGGGCAGGGGGAACCGGGGAGCTGTTTTTT. Translation: CASSLRAGGTGELFF. The whole variable domain, remainder taken from reference TRBV7-2 and TRBJ2-2, is GAGVSQSPSNKVTEKGKDVELRCDPISGHTALYWYRQSLGQGLEFLIYFQGNSAPDKSGLPSDRFSAERTGGSVSTLTIQRTQQEDSAVYLCASSLRAGGTGELFFGEGSRLTVL.

This clonotype was counted only a few times. The chain is built from TRBV6-1 and TRBJ2-7; the match to TRBD1 covers 8 bases. Germline trimming cut 6 bases from V and 5 bases from J; bases unmatched to any gene: 9. The CDR3 contains 14 residues. From germline, CDR1 is MNHNS and CDR2 SASEGT. The CDR3 loop reads CASRGLQGAHEQYF. The CDR3 nucleotides are TGTGCCAGCAGAGGGCTGCAGGGGGCTCACGAGCAGTACTTC.

The chain links TRBV7-8 to TRBJ2-7; maybe TRBD1 (6 bases). V gave up 4 bases and J gave up 2 bases, with 15 bases separating them. Germline assignment: CDR1 SGHVS and CDR2 FQNEAQ. The CDR3 consists of 15 residues. The DNA for the CDR3 is TGTGCCAGCAGCTGGCAGGGGTATGGTGCCTACGAGCAGTACTTC. Encoded protein: CASSWQGYGAYEQYF.

The chain is built from TRBV7-2 and TRBJ2-3, with 9 bases lining up with TRBD2. V lost 5 bases and J lost 2; bases outside the gene matches: 5. From germline, CDR1 is SGHTA and CDR2 FQGNSA. The CDR3 has 15 residues. The CDR3 region has the DNA TGTGCCAGCAGCACGGGACTAGCAGACACAGATACGCAGTATTTT. Translating it yields CASSTGLADTDTQYF. The entire variable domain, with the rest obtained from reference TRBV7-2 and TRBJ2-3, is as follows: GAGVSQSPSNKVTEKGKDVELRCDPISGHTALYWYRQSLGQGLEFLIYFQGNSAPDKSGLPSDRFSAERTGGSVSTLTIQRTQQEDSAVYLCASSTGLADTDTQYFGPGTRLTVL.

This clonotype was observed a handful of times. This rearrangement joins TRBV20-1 to TRBJ2-3; no definite D call. CDR3 length equals 11 residues. Trimming removed 5 bases at V and 5 bases at J, with 8 bases between. CDR1 is DFQATT and CDR2 is SNEGSKA in the germline V gene (reference sequence). The CDR3 DNA follows: TGCAGTGCTGCTTCAATAGATACGCAGTATTTT. Encoded protein: CSAASIDTQYF.